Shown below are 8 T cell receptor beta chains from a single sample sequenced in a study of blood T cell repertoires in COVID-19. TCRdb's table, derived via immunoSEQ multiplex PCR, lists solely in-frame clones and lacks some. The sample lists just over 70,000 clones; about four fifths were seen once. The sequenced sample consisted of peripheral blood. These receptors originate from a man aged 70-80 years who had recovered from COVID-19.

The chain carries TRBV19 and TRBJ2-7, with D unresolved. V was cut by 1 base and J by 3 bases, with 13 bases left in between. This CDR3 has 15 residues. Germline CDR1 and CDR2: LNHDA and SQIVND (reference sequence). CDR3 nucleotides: TGTGCCAGTAGTATAGGACCAATTGACTTCTACGAGCAGTACTTC. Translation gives CASSIGPIDFYEQYF.

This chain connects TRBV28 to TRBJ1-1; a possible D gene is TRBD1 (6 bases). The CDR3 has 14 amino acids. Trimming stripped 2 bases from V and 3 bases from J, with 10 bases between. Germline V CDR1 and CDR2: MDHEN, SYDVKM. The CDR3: CASSLTGSYTEAFF. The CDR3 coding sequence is TGTGCCAGCAGTTTAACAGGGTCTTACACTGAAGCTTTCTTT.

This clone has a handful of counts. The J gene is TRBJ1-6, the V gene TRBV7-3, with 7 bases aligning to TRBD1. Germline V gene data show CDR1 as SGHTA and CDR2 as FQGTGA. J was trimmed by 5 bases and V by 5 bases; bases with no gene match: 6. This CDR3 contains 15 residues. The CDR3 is CASSPTGTDNSPLHF. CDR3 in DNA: TGTGCCAGCAGCCCTACCGGGACAGATAATTCACCCCTCCACTTT. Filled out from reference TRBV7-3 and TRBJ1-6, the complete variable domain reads GAGVSQTPSNKVTEKGKYVELRCDPISGHTALYWYRQSLGQGPEFLIYFQGTGAADDSGLPNDRFFAVRPEGSVSTLKIQRTERGDSAVYLCASSPTGTDNSPLHFGNGTRLTVT.

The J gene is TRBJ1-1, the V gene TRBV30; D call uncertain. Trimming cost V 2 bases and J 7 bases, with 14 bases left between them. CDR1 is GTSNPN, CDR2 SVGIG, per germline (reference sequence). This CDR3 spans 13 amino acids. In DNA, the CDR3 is TGTGCCTGGAGTTCTGTAGAAAGAGATGAAGCTTTCTTT. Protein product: CAWSSVERDEAFF.

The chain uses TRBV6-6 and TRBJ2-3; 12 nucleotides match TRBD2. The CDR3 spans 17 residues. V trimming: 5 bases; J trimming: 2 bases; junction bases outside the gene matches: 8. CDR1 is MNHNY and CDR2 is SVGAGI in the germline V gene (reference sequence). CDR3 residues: CASSRSGLAGNTDTQYF. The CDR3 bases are TGTGCCAGCAGTCGAAGCGGACTAGCGGGAAACACAGATACGCAGTATTTT.

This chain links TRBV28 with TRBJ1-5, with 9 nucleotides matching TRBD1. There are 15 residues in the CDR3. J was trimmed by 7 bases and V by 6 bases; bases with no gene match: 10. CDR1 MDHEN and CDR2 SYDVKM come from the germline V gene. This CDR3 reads CASSSTGTGFQPQHF. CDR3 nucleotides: TGTGCCAGCAGCTCAACCGGGACAGGGTTCCAGCCCCAGCATTTT.

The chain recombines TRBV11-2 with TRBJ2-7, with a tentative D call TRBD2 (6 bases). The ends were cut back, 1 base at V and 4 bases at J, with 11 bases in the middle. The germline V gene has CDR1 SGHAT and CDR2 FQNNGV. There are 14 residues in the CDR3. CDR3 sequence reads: CASSLGGLPYEQYF. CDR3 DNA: TGTGCCAGCAGCTTAGGGGGACTCCCGTACGAGCAGTACTTC.

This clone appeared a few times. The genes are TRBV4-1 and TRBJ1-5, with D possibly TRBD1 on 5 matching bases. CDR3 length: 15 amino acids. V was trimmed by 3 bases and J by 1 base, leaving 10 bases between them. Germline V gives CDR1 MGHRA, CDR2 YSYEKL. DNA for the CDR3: TGCGCCAGCAGCCACCTCGACAGCAGCAATCAGCCCCAGCATTTT. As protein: CASSHLDSSNQPQHF.